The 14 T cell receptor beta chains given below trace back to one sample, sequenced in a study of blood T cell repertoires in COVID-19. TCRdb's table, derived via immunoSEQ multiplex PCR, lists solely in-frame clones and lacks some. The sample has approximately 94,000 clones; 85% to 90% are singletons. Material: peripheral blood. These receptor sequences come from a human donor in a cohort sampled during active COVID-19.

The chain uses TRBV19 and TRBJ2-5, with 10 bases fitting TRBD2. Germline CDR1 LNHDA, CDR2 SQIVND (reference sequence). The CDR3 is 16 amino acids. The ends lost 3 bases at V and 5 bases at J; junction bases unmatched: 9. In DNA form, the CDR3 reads TGTGCCAGTAGTATTATAGCGGGAGGAGCATGGGAGACCCAGTACTTC. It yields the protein CASSIIAGGAWETQYF.

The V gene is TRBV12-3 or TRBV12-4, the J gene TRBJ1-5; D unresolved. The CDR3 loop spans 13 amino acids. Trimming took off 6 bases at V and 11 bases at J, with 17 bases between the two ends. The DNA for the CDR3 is TGTGCCAGCAGAAGATTCGGGTTTCCTACCCAGCATTTT. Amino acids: CASRRFGFPTQHF.

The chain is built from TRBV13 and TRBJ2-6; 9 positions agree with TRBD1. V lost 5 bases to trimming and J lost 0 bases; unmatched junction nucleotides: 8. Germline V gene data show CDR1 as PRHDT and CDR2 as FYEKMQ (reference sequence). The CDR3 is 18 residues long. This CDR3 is CASSHQTGGPSGANVLTF. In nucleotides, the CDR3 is TGTGCCAGCAGCCACCAGACAGGGGGTCCCTCTGGGGCCAACGTCCTGACTTTC.

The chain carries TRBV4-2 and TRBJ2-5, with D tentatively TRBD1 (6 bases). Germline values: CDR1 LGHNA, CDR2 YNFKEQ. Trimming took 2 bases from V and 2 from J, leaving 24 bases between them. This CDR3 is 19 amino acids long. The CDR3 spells CASSQLGQKTPQGQETQYF. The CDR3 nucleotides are TGTGCCAGCAGCCAACTCGGCCAGAAGACCCCACAGGGACAAGAGACCCAGTACTTC.

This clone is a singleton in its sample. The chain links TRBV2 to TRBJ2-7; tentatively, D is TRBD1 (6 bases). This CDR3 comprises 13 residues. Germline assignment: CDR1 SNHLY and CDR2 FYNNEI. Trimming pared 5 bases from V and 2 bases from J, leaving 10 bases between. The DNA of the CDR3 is TGTGCCAGCAGTAGGGACAAAACCTACGAGCAGTACTTC. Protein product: CASSRDKTYEQYF.

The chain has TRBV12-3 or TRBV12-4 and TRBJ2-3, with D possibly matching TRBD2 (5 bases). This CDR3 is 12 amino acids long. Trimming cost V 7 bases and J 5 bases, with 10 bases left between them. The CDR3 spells CASKGVGDTQYF. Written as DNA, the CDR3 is TGTGCCAGCAAGGGAGTTGGAGATACGCAGTATTTT.

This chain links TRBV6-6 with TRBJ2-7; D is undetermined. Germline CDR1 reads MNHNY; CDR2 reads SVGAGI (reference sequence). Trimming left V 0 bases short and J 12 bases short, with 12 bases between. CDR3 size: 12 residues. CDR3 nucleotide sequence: TGTGCCAGCAGTTACTCGGGCCCAGACGGGTACTTC. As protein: CASSYSGPDGYF.

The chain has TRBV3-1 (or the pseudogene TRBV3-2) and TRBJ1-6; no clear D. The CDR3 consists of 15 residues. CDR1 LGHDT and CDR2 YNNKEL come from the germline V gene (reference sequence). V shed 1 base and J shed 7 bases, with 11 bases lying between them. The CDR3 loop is CASSQVLMKNSPLHF. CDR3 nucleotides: TGTGCCAGCAGCCAAGTTCTAATGAAGAATTCACCCCTCCACTTT.

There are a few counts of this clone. CDR3 sequence (DNA): TGTGCCAGCAGCTTAGGAGTGAGAGAAGCCCAGTTCTTC. Residues: CASSLGVREAQFF. This chain uses TRBV7-2 with TRBJ2-1; no reliable D call. Germline CDR1 reads SGHTA; CDR2 reads FQGNSA. CDR3 length: 13 residues. Trimming removed 1 base from V and 13 bases from J, with 14 bases in between.

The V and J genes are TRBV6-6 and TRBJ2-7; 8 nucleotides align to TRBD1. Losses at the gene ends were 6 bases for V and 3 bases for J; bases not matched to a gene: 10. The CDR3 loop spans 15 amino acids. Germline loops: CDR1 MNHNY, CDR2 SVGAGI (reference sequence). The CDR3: CASRNSGTGDYEQYF. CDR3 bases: TGTGCCAGCAGGAATTCCGGGACAGGAGACTACGAGCAGTACTTC.

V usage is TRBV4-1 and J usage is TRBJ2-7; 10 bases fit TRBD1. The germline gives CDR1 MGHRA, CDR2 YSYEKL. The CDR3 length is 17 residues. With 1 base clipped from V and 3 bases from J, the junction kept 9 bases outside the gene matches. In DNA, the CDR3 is TGCGCCAGCAGCCAAGGATCGGGACAGGGGTATTTCTACGAGCAGTACTTC. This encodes CASSQGSGQGYFYEQYF.

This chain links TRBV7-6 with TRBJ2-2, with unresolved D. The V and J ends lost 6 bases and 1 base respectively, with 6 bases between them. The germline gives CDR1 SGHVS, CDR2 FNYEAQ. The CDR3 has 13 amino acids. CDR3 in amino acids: CASRNRNTGELFF. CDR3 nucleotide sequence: TGTGCCAGCAGAAACAGGAACACCGGGGAGCTGTTTTTT.

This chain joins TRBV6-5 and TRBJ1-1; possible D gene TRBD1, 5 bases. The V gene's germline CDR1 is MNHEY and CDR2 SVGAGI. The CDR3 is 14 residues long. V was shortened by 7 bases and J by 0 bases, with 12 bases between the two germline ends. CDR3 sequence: CASTLGLMNTEAFF. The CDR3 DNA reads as TGTGCCAGCACTCTGGGGCTTATGAACACTGAAGCTTTCTTT.

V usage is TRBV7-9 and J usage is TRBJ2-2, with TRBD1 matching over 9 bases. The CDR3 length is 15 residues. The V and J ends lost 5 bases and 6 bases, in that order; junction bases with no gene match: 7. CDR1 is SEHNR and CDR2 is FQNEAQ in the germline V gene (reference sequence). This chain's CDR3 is CASSGGTGHAGELFF. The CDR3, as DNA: TGTGCCAGCAGCGGAGGGACAGGGCACGCCGGGGAGCTGTTTTTT.